This T cell receptor (beta chain) comes out of a study of T cell clonality in common variable immunodeficiency. Ten or more counts support this clone. Equal genomic DNA amounts from CVID and control samples were sequenced. The assay was immunoSEQ multiplex PCR, and TCRdb's table has in-frame clones only and misses some. The sample contains 40,000 to 65,000 clones, none of them singletons. The sample taken for sequencing was peripheral blood mononuclear cells. This clonotype originated in a person aged 18 to 75 in good health.

Here the CDR3 reads CASSQEWGRNGYTF. The CDR3 bases that were read are TGTGCCAGCAGCCAAGAATGGGGCCGGAATGGC. The V gene is TRBV4-2, the J gene TRBJ1-2; D possibly corresponds to TRBD1 (5 bases). The sequenced fragment ends 3 residues before the CDR3 boundary, so the rest is inferred from the germline J gene. The length of the CDR3 is 14 residues. V was cut by 0 bases and J by 6 bases, with 11 bases left in between. Germline CDR1 reads LGHNA; CDR2 reads YNFKEQ.